What follows are 5 T cell receptor beta chains derived from one specimen sequenced in a study of spatial heterogeneity in lung cancer. TCRdb re-derived calls from the 5' RACE reads in MiXCR, one entry per CDR3 protein. Of about 7,800 distinct CDR3 sequences in the sample, 8.6% were seen once. Documented time point: sample taken at primary tumor resection. From tumor, nontumor lung or frozen PBMC, whole RNA was taken unsorted for sequencing. Specimen: PBMCs, collected at surgery. Every receptor here comes from a male donor with early-stage non-small cell lung cancer.

This clonotype appeared a few times. This beta chain slipped into a library made for alpha chains as a stray read, so its size is not meaningful. The chain links TRBV13 to TRBJ1-5, with a possible D match to TRBD1 (5 bases). The CDR3 contains 14 residues. Germline values: CDR1 PRHDT, CDR2 FYEKMQ (reference sequence). Trimming removed 3 bases from V and 3 bases from J, with 9 bases in between. For the CDR3, the DNA is TGTGCCAGCAGCTTGGCAGGGATCAATCAGCCCCAGCATTTT. This encodes CASSLAGINQPQHF. Based on the CDR3 plus reference TRBV13 and TRBJ1-5, the full variable domain is AAGVIQSPRHLIKEKRETATLKCYPIPRHDTVYWYQQGPGQDPQFLISFYEKMQSDKGSIPDRFSAQQFSDYHSELNMSSLELGDSALYFCASSLAGINQPQHFGDGTRLSIL.

At least ten counts were recorded for this clonotype. This beta chain turned up in a library designed for alpha chains; as an off-target read, its abundance says little. CDR3 region: CSVVGWSDSYNEQFF. CDR3 nucleotides: TGCAGCGTTGTGGGGTGGTCCGACTCCTACAATGAGCAGTTCTTC. The chain uses TRBV29-1 and TRBJ2-1; D call uncertain. V shed 4 bases and J shed 0 bases, with 13 bases lying between them. Germline V gene data show CDR1 as SQVTM and CDR2 as ANQGSEA. This CDR3 is 15 amino acids long.

This clonotype appeared many times. Because this beta chain is a stray read in a library intended to capture alpha chains, its abundance should not be given much weight. V usage is TRBV7-9 and J usage is TRBJ2-1, with D maybe TRBD1 (6 bases). V was trimmed by 3 bases and J by 9 bases, leaving 15 bases between them. The CDR3 runs to 14 residues. Germline V gene sequence: CDR1 SEHNR, CDR2 FQNEAQ (reference sequence). The CDR3 protein is CASSFLQGSGEQFF. In nucleotides, the CDR3 is TGTGCCAGCAGCTTCCTCCAGGGGAGCGGTGAGCAGTTCTTC.

This clonotype was recorded at least ten times. This beta chain is an off-target read within a library intended for alpha chains, so its frequency means little. This chain uses TRBV7-2 with TRBJ1-6; 8 positions agree with TRBD1. Germline V CDR1 and CDR2: SGHTA, FQGNSA. With 4 bases clipped from V and 8 bases from J, the junction kept 10 bases outside the gene matches. The CDR3 spans 16 residues. CDR3 in DNA: TGTGCCAGCAGCTCTCCTCCGGGACAGGACCATTCACCCCTCCACTTT. It is translated as CASSSPPGQDHSPLHF. Together with reference TRBV7-2 and TRBJ1-6, the CDR3 gives the full variable domain: GAGVSQSPSNKVTEKGKDVELRCDPISGHTALYWYRQSLGQGLEFLIYFQGNSAPDKSGLPSDRFSAERTGGSVSTLTIQRTQQEDSAVYLCASSSPPGQDHSPLHFGNGTRLTVT.

This clonotype is medium-sized within its sample. The library was prepared for alpha chains; this beta chain is a stray read, so its frequency means little. This chain connects TRBV20-1 to TRBJ2-3; 7 nucleotides agree with TRBD2. The germline V gene has CDR1 DFQATT and CDR2 SNEGSKA (reference sequence). V shed 0 bases, J shed 4 bases, and the junction held 16 bases outside the gene matches. CDR3 length: 18 residues. As DNA, the CDR3 is TGCAGTGCTAGAGATCTTTTTGGTGGACTAGTATCGGCAGATACGCAGTATTTT. Protein: CSARDLFGGLVSADTQYF.